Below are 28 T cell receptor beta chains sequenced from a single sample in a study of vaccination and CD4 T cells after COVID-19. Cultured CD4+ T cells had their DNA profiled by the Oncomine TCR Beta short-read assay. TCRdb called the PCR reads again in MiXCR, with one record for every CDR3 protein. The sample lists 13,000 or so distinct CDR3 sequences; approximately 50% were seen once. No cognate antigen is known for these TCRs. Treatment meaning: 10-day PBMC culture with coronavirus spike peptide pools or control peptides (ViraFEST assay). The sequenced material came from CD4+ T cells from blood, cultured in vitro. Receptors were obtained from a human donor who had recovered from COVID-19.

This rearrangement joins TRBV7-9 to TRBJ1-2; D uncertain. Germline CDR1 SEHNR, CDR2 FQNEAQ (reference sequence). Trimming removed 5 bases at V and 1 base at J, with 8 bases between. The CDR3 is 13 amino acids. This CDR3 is CASSGLINYGYTF. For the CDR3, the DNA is TGTGCCAGCAGCGGACTGATTAACTATGGCTACACCTTC.

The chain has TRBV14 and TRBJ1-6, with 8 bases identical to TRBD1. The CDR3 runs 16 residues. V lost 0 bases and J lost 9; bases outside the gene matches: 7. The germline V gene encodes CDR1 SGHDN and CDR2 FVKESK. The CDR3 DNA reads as TGTGCCAGCAGCCAAGATCGGACAGGGTATGGTTCACCCCTCCACTTT. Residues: CASSQDRTGYGSPLHF. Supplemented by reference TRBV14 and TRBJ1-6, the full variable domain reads EAGVTQFPSHSVIEKGQTVTLRCDPISGHDNLYWYRRVMGKEIKFLLHFVKESKQDESGMPNNRFLAERTGGTYSTLKVQPAELEDSGVYFCASSQDRTGYGSPLHFGNGTRLTVT.

CDR3 sequence (DNA): TGTGCCAGCAGTTATAAGACAGGGGGCTATGAAAAACTGTTTTTT. Amino acids: CASSYKTGGYEKLFF. The chain couples TRBV2 to TRBJ1-4, with 10 bases lining up with TRBD1. The germline gives CDR1 SNHLY, CDR2 FYNNEI. The CDR3 sequence is 15 residues long. V dropped 5 bases and J dropped 6; count of bases not matched to a gene: 6.

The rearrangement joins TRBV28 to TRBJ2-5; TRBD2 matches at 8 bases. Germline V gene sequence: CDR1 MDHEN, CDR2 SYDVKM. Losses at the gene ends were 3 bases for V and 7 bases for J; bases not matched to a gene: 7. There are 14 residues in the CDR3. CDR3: CASSFSGGERTQYF. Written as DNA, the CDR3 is TGTGCCAGCAGTTTCAGCGGGGGAGAACGGACCCAGTACTTC.

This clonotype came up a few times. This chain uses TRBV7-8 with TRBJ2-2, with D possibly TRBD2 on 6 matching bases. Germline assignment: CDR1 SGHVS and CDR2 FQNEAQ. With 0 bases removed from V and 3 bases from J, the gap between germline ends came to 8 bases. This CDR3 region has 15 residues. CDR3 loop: CASSLAGGYTGELFF. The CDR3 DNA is TGTGCCAGCAGCTTAGCGGGAGGCTACACCGGGGAGCTGTTTTTT.

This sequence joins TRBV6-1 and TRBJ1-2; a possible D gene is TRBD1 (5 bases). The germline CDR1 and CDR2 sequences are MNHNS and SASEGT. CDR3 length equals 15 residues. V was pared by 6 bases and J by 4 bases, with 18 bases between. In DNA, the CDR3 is TGTGCCAGCAGCCAGGGAAGGGTTGGGGGCTATGGCTACACCTTC. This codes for CASSQGRVGGYGYTF.

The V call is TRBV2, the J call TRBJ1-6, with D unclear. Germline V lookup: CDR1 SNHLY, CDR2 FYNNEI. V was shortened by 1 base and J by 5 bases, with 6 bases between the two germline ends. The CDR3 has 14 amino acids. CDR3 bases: TGTGCCAGCAGTGAAGGACGGAATAATTCACCCCTCCACTTT. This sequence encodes CASSEGRNNSPLHF.

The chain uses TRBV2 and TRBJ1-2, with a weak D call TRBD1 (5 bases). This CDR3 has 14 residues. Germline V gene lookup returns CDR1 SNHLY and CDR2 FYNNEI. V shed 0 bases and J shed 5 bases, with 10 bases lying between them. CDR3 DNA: TGTGCCAGCAGTGAAGCGACAGTCGCATATGGCTACACCTTC. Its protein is CASSEATVAYGYTF.

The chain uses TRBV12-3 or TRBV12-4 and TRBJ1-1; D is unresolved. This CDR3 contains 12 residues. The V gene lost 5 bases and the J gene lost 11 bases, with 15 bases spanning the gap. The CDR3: CASSDLGMGAFF. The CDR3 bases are TGTGCCAGCAGTGATTTAGGGATGGGGGCTTTCTTT.

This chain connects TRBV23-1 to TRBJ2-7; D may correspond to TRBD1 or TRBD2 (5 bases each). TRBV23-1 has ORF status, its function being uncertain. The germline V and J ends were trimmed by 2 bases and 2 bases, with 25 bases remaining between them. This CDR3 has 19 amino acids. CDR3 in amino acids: CASSQPEIRSGRWTYEQYF. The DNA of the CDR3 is TGCGCCAGCAGTCAACCAGAAATCCGGTCGGGACGGTGGACCTACGAGCAGTACTTC.

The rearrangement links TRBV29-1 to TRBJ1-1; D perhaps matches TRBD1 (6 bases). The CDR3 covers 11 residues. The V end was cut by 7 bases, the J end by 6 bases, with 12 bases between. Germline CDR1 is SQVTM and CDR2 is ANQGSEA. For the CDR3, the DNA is TGCAGCGGTGCGAGGGGGGCTGAAGCTTTCTTT. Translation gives CSGARGAEAFF.

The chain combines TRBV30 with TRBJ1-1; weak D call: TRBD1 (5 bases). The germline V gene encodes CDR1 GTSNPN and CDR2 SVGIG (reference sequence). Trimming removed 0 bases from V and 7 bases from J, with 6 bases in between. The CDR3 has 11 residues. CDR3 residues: CAWSVGGEAFF. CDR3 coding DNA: TGTGCCTGGAGTGTGGGGGGTGAAGCTTTCTTT.

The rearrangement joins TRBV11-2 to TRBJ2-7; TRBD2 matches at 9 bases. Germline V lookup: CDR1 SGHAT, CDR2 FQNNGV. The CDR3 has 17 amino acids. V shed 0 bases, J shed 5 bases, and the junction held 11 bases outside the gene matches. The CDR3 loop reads CASSLDRGLAFLDEQYF. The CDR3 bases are TGTGCCAGCAGCTTAGATCGGGGACTAGCCTTTCTAGACGAGCAGTACTTC.

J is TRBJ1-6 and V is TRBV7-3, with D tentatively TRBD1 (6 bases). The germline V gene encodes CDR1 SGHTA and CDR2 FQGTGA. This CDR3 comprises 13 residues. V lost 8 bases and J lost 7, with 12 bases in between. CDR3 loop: CASAGHPNSPLHF. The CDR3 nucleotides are TGTGCCAGCGCGGGACACCCCAATTCACCCCTCCACTTT.

CDR3 loop: CASSPLEDSPLHF. The CDR3 nucleotides are TGTGCCAGCTCACCACTTGAGGATTCACCCCTCCACTTT. The rearrangement links TRBV18 to TRBJ1-6, with unresolved D. The CDR3 is made up of 13 amino acids. CDR1 KGHSH and CDR2 LQKENI come from the germline V gene. V shed 1 base and J shed 8 bases, with 6 bases lying between them.

The CDR3 bases are TGTGCCAGCAGCTTAGCGGGTCAGGGCGGCTATGGCTACACCTTC. Translated: CASSLAGQGGYGYTF. The V call is TRBV7-9, the J call TRBJ1-2; the D gene is possibly TRBD1 (5 bases). CDR1 and CDR2 (germline): SEHNR, FQNEAQ (reference sequence). Trimming removed 0 bases at V and 4 bases at J, with 12 bases between. The CDR3 spans 15 residues.

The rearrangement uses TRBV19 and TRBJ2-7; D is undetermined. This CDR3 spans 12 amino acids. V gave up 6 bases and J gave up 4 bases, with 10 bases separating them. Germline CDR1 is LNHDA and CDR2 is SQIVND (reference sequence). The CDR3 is CASSPDGYEQYF. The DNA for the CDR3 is TGTGCCAGTAGCCCTGACGGATACGAGCAGTACTTC.

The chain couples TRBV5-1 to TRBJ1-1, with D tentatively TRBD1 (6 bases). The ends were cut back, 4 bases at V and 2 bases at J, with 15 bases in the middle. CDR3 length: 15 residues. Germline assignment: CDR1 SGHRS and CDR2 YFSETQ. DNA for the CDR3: TGCGCCAGCAGCAGAACAGGGATGGCAAACACTGAAGCTTTCTTT. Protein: CASSRTGMANTEAFF.

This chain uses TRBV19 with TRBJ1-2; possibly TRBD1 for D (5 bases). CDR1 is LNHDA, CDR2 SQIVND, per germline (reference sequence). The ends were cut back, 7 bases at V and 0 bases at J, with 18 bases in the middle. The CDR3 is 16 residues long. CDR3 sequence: CASTTPGWAANYGYTF. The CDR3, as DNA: TGTGCCAGTACAACTCCAGGGTGGGCGGCTAACTATGGCTACACCTTC. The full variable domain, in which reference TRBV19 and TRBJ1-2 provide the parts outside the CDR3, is DGGITQSPKYLFRKEGQNVTLSCEQNLNHDAMYWYRQDPGQGLRLIYYSQIVNDFQKGDIAEGYSVSREKKESFPLTVTSAQKNPTAFYLCASTTPGWAANYGYTFGSGTRLTVV.

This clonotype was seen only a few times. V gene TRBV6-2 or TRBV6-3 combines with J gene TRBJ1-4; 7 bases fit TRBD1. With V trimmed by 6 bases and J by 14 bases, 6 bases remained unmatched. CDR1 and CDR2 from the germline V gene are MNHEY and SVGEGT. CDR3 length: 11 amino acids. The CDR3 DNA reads TGTGCCAGCAGCATGACAGGGTTGCTGTTTTTT. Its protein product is CASSMTGLLFF.

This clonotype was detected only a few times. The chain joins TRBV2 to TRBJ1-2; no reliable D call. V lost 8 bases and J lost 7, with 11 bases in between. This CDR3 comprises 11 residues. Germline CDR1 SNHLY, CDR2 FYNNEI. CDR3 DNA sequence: TGTGCCAGCGGGATACTAGGTGGCTACACCTTC. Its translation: CASGILGGYTF. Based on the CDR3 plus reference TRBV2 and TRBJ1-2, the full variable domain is EPEVTQTPSHQVTQMGQEVILRCVPISNHLYFYWYRQILGQKVEFLVSFYNNEISEKSEIFDDQFSVERPDGSNFTLKIRSTKLEDSAMYFCASGILGGYTFGSGTRLTVV.

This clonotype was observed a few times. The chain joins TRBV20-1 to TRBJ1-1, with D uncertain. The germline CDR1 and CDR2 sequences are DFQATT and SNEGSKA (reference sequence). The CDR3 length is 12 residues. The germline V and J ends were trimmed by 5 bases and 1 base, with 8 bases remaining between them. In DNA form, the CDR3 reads TGCAGTGCTCCGGACCCGAACACTGAAGCTTTCTTT. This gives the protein CSAPDPNTEAFF.

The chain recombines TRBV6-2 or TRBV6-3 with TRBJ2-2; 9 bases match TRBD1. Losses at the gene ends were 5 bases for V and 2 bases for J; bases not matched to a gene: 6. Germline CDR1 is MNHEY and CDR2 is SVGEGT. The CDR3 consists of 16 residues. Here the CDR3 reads CASSPRDRANTGELFF. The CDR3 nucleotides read TGTGCCAGCAGTCCCCGGGACAGGGCAAACACCGGGGAGCTGTTTTTT.

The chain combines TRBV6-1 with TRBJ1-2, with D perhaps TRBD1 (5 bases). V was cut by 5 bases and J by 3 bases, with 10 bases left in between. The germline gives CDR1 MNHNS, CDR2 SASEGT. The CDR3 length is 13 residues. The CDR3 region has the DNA TGTGCCAGCAGTCTCGTAGGGGACTATGGCTACACCTTC. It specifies CASSLVGDYGYTF.

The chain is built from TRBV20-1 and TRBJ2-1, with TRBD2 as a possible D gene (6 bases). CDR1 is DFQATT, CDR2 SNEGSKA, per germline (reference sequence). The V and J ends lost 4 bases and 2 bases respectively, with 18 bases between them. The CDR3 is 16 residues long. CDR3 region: CSATLLAATAYNEQFF. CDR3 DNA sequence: TGCAGTGCTACTCTATTAGCGGCCACAGCCTACAATGAGCAGTTCTTC.

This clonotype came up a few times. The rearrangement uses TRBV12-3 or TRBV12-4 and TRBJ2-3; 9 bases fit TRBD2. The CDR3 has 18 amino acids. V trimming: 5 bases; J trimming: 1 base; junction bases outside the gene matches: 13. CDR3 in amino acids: CASSMWWLSSGGTDTQYF. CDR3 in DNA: TGTGCCAGCAGTATGTGGTGGTTATCTAGCGGGGGCACAGATACGCAGTATTTT.

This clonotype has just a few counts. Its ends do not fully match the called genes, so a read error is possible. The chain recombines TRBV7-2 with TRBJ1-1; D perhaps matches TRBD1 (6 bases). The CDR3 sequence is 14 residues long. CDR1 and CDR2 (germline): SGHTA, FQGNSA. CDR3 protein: CASSLARTGLEAFF. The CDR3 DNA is TGTGCCAGCAGCCTAGCCCGAACAGGGTTGGAAGCTTTCTTT. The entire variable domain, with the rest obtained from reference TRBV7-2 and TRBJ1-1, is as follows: GAGVSQSPSNKVTEKGKDVELRCDPISGHTALYWYRQSLGQGLEFLIYFQGNSAPDKSGLPSDRFSAERTGGSVSTLTIQRTQQEDSAVYLCASSLARTGLEAFFGQGTRLTVV.

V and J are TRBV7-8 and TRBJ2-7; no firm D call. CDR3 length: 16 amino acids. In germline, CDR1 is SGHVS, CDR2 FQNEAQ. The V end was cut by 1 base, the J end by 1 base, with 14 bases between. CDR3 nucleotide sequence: TGTGCCAGCAGCTTAGGAGGCAGGTTACTTTCCTACGAGCAGTACTTC. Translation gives CASSLGGRLLSYEQYF.